This TCR beta chain originates from a study of T-cell memory formation after mild COVID-19. Only a few counts were recorded for this clonotype. The junction had 5 bases not matched to a gene; V was cut back by 4 bases and J by 8 bases. Germline V gene data show CDR1 as SGHKS and CDR2 as YYEKEE (reference sequence). The CDR3 consists of 14 residues. TCRdb re-called the 5' RACE reads through MiXCR, storing one row per CDR3 protein. The sample has hundreds of thousands of distinct CDR3 sequences; 16% are singletons. This clonotype was obtained from a man younger than 30 who had mild COVID-19 (a few samples of this study predate the infection). Cell type and time point are not known. Input material: PBMCs or a T cell subset sorted from them (not recorded which). This sequence joins TRBV5-5 and TRBJ1-6, with 8 nucleotides matching TRBD1. The CDR3 is CASSPGQGYSPLHF. The CDR3 bases are TGTGCCAGCAGCCCCGGACAGGGCTATTCACCCCTCCACTTT.